This T cell receptor beta chain was sequenced in a study of CD8 T cells in ankylosing spondylitis. General observations from the study: It appeared that ankylosing spondylitis blood was characterized by a TCR beta motif of fewer than 10 highly homologous variants.

Trimming at V came to 4 bases and at J to 8 bases, leaving 10 bases not matched to a gene. The germline gives CDR1 MGHRA, CDR2 YSYEKL. CDR3 length: 15 residues. Concerning this clonotype itself: The antigen is unknown.

The TCR beta libraries were generated through quantitative 5'-RACE incorporating molecular barcodes. MiXCR, applied by TCRdb to the 5' RACE reads, yields one record per CDR3 protein. The top ten hold 13% to 15% of the sample, which has a few hundred thousand distinct CDR3 sequences, around 7.6% seen once. V and J are TRBV4-1 and TRBJ1-4; TRBD1 matches at 7 bases. Sequenced input: blood, either unsorted or a sorted T cell fraction (not recorded which). This clonotype was obtained from a male donor with ankylosing spondylitis. CDR3 sequence (DNA): TGCGCCAGCAGCCGCCAGGGGGTGGGGGAAGAAAAACTGTTTTTT. Translation gives CASSRQGVGEEKLFF.